What follows are 22 T cell receptor beta chains derived from one specimen sequenced in a study of blood T cell repertoires in COVID-19 (dated by TCRdb to about 2020). Library prep was done by the immunoSEQ multiplex PCR assay. TCRdb took over this immuneACCESS table, retaining in-frame rearrangements with V and J assigned. Such tables are incomplete; in checked studies, under half of the missing clones stem from an unresolved V gene, and the remainder is unexplained. Here the sample has roughly 410,000 clones; about 88% occur a single time. The ten most abundant clones make up about 1.6% of the sample. The sequenced sample consisted of peripheral blood. All receptors derive from a middle-aged woman with COVID-19, enrolled during active disease.

The CDR3 DNA reads as TGCGCCAGCGGGTCGGGGGGGACGAACACTGAAGCTTTCTTT. Amino acid sequence: CASGSGGTNTEAFF. The V gene is TRBV5-1, the J gene TRBJ1-1; D is perhaps TRBD1 (5 bases). Between the trimmed V and J ends, which lost 7 bases and 1 base, there was a span of 14 bases. The length of the CDR3 is 14 residues. The germline CDR1 and CDR2 sequences are SGHRS and YFSETQ. Combining the CDR3 with reference TRBV5-1 and TRBJ1-1 gives the whole variable domain KAGVTQTPRYLIKTRGQQVTLSCSPISGHRSVSWYQQTPGQGLQFLFEYFSETQRNKGNFPGRFSGRQFSNSRSEMNVSTLELGDSALYLCASGSGGTNTEAFFGQGTRLTVV.

V gene TRBV29-1 combines with J gene TRBJ2-2, with D perhaps matching TRBD1 (5 bases). Trimming stripped 2 bases from V and 3 bases from J, with 10 bases between. This CDR3 is 14 amino acids long. The germline V gene encodes CDR1 SQVTM and CDR2 ANQGSEA. The CDR3 here is CSVETRVHTGELFF. CDR3 in DNA: TGCAGCGTTGAAACCAGGGTGCACACCGGGGAGCTGTTTTTT.

This clone has more than one count but fewer than ten. This rearrangement joins TRBV7-9 to TRBJ2-7, with D tentatively TRBD1 (5 bases). From germline, CDR1 is SEHNR and CDR2 FQNEAQ (reference sequence). The CDR3 totals 13 residues. V was pared by 4 bases and J by 3 bases, with 10 bases between. The CDR3 DNA reads TGTGCCAGCAGCTCCGGACAAAGCTACGAGCAGTACTTC. It codes for CASSSGQSYEQYF.

The J gene is TRBJ2-5, the V gene TRBV5-1, with 9 bases fitting TRBD2. J lost 4 bases, V lost 1 base, and 11 bases had no gene match. The CDR3 consists of 17 residues. CDR1 and CDR2 from the germline V gene are SGHRS and YFSETQ. CDR3 sequence reads: CASSLSLRAGGPETQYF. The CDR3 region has the DNA TGCGCCAGCAGCTTGTCTCTAAGGGCGGGAGGGCCAGAGACCCAGTACTTC.

The chain is built from TRBV28 and TRBJ1-5; TRBD1 might be the D (6 bases). With 7 bases removed from V and 6 bases from J, the gap between germline ends came to 13 bases. In germline, CDR1 is MDHEN, CDR2 SYDVKM. CDR3 length: 13 residues. The DNA for the CDR3 is TGTGCCAGCACTGGGCAGGGGATTCAGCCCCAGCATTTT. It codes for CASTGQGIQPQHF.

This clone was found a few times. The chain combines TRBV6-5 with TRBJ2-5, with D unclear. The CDR3 consists of 13 residues. Germline V CDR1 and CDR2: MNHEY, SVGAGI. V lost 5 bases to trimming and J lost 3 bases, with 10 bases between them. DNA of the CDR3: TGTGCCAGCAGTCTCGACCGGGAAGAGACCCAGTACTTC. Translating it yields CASSLDREETQYF.

The V gene is TRBV5-1, the J gene TRBJ1-5, with a possible D match to TRBD1 (6 bases). There are 16 residues in the CDR3. V dropped 4 bases and J dropped 3 bases, with 17 bases sitting between them. Germline assignment: CDR1 SGHRS and CDR2 YFSETQ. CDR3 in amino acids: CASSLEAGVTNQPQHF. The CDR3 DNA reads as TGCGCCAGCAGCCTTGAGGCAGGGGTTACCAATCAGCCCCAGCATTTT.

V usage is TRBV5-4 and J usage is TRBJ2-7; 9 bases are a match to TRBD1. After removal of 0 bases from V and 1 base from J, the junction contained 2 bases not matched to a gene. This CDR3 has 15 amino acids. Germline V gene lookup returns CDR1 SGHNT and CDR2 YYREEE (reference sequence). CDR3 coding DNA: TGTGCCAGCAGCTTGGGTGGGACAGGGTCCTACGAGCAGTACTTC. Translated, it gives CASSLGGTGSYEQYF.

In its sample, this clone was seen once. The V and J genes are TRBV27 and TRBJ1-2; 9 bases map to TRBD1. The CDR3 length is 13 residues. Per the germline V gene, CDR1 is MNHEY and CDR2 is SMNVEV (reference sequence). V was pared by 6 bases and J by 3 bases, with 2 bases of the junction left unmatched. CDR3 amino acids: CASRRQGDYGYTF. CDR3 DNA: TGTGCCAGCAGACGACAGGGGGACTATGGCTACACCTTC.

The V and J genes are TRBV27 and TRBJ2-3, with TRBD1 as a possible D gene (6 bases). V was trimmed by 9 bases and J by 2 bases, leaving 12 bases between them. The CDR3 is 13 amino acids. Per germline, CDR1 MNHEY and CDR2 SMNVEV (reference sequence). This CDR3 is CASSDRFTDTQYF. DNA of the CDR3: TGTGCCAGTTCGGACAGATTCACAGATACGCAGTATTTT.

J is TRBJ1-1 and V is TRBV9, with D perhaps matching TRBD1 (5 bases). With 1 base removed from V and 1 base from J, the gap between germline ends came to 11 bases. CDR3 length: 15 amino acids. The germline CDR1 and CDR2 sequences are SGDLS and YYNGEE. The CDR3 DNA reads as TGTGCCAGCAGCGTACAGGCCCAGGGGAACACTGAAGCTTTCTTT. It codes for CASSVQAQGNTEAFF.

This chain links TRBV18 with TRBJ2-2; D is perhaps TRBD2 (6 bases). Germline V gene sequence: CDR1 KGHSH, CDR2 LQKENI. Trimming cost V 4 bases and J 4 bases, with 10 bases left between them. The CDR3 has 14 amino acids. In DNA, the CDR3 is TGTGCCAGCTCACAGGGACTGACCACCGGGGAGCTGTTTTTT. Translation: CASSQGLTTGELFF.

This chain connects TRBV9 to TRBJ1-2, with unresolved D. This CDR3 is 16 amino acids long. Trimming took off 4 bases at V and 4 bases at J, with 20 bases between the two ends. CDR1 is SGDLS, CDR2 YYNGEE, per germline. CDR3 residues: CASSPSQVPAGYGYTF. CDR3 DNA sequence: TGTGCCAGCAGCCCTAGTCAGGTTCCGGCGGGCTATGGCTACACCTTC.

This clone was seen more than once but under ten times. The J gene is TRBJ1-5, the V gene TRBV27; TRBD1 aligns across 7 bases. This CDR3 is built from 13 residues. The V segment lost 5 bases and the J segment 5 bases; nucleotides outside the gene matches: 3. CDR1 and CDR2 from the germline V gene are MNHEY and SMNVEV (reference sequence). CDR3 sequence: CASSTTGDQPQHF. CDR3 sequence (DNA): TGTGCCAGCAGTACTACAGGGGATCAGCCCCAGCATTTT.

The chain is built from TRBV5-6 and TRBJ2-5, with a weak D call TRBD2 (6 bases). V shed 4 bases and J shed 10 bases, with 26 bases lying between them. Germline V CDR1 and CDR2: SGHDT, YYEEEE. CDR3 length equals 16 residues. The DNA for the CDR3 is TGTGCCAGCAGCGTCGGGAGCATATCCCGGGGTGAGGACCAGTACTTC. Protein sequence: CASSVGSISRGEDQYF.

V gene TRBV7-9 combines with J gene TRBJ1-1, with a weak D call TRBD1 (5 bases). The CDR3 has 12 amino acids. Trimming stripped 4 bases from V and 10 bases from J, with 13 bases between. The V gene's germline CDR1 is SEHNR and CDR2 FQNEAQ (reference sequence). The CDR3 DNA reads TGTGCCAGCAGCTCCGGGGGGGAGGGAGCTTTCTTT. Encoded protein: CASSSGGEGAFF.

The chain uses TRBV5-4 and TRBJ2-7; tentatively, D is TRBD2 (6 bases). The germline gives CDR1 SGHNT, CDR2 YYREEE (reference sequence). This CDR3 comprises 15 residues. Deletions cut 4 bases from V and 6 bases from J, with 20 bases between. The CDR3 nucleotides read TGTGCCAGCAGCCCCGAACCGGACCGAGCGGGCGAGCAGTACTTC. It yields the protein CASSPEPDRAGEQYF.

The sample holds many counts of this clone. The chain joins TRBV9 to TRBJ2-7, with 8 bases identical to TRBD2. Per germline, CDR1 SGDLS and CDR2 YYNGEE. Germline trimming cut 4 bases from V and 3 bases from J; bases unmatched to any gene: 6. The length of the CDR3 is 14 residues. CDR3 sequence: CASSPQSGSYEQYF. The CDR3 DNA sequence: TGTGCCAGCAGCCCCCAGAGCGGGAGCTACGAGCAGTACTTC.

This clone appeared once. The chain links TRBV7-2 to TRBJ1-5, with 7 positions matching TRBD1. Per germline, CDR1 SGHTA and CDR2 FQGNSA. This CDR3 region has 14 residues. The V and J ends lost 8 bases and 0 bases, in that order; junction bases with no gene match: 4. The CDR3 is CASAGQTSNQPQHF. The CDR3 nucleotides are TGTGCCAGCGCGGGACAGACTAGCAATCAGCCCCAGCATTTT.

CDR3 nucleotide sequence: TGTGCCAGCTCACTCCTCGGGGGAGTGAACACTGAAGCTTTCTTT. Translating gives CASSLLGGVNTEAFF. The V gene is TRBV18, the J gene TRBJ1-1; perhaps TRBD1 as D (5 bases). V lost 4 bases and J lost 0, with 12 bases in between. Per germline, CDR1 KGHSH and CDR2 LQKENI. The CDR3 sequence is 15 residues long.

The DNA for the CDR3 is TGTGCCAGCAGTTACTATGGACAGGAGCGGAACTATGGCTACACCTTC. It is translated as CASSYYGQERNYGYTF. The chain recombines TRBV6-2 or TRBV6-3 with TRBJ1-2; 7 nucleotides align to TRBD1. V lost 1 base and J lost 2; bases outside the gene matches: 7. Germline V gene lookup returns CDR1 MNHEY and CDR2 SVGEGT. This CDR3 has 16 residues.

The chain is built from TRBV27 and TRBJ2-7; the match to TRBD1 covers 8 bases. Germline V gene lookup returns CDR1 MNHEY and CDR2 SMNVEV (reference sequence). Unmatched junction bases numbered 8, after V lost 3 bases and J lost 7 bases. This CDR3 has 14 amino acids. CDR3 sequence reads: CASSFSGTGREQYF. As DNA, the CDR3 is TGTGCCAGCAGTTTCTCGGGGACAGGAAGAGAGCAGTACTTC.